This T cell receptor beta chain emerged from a study of lymphopenia after photon versus proton radiotherapy. Study results and caveats: Oligoclonal CD8+ Temra expansion after nadir drove photon patients' diversity drop. Authors raise, but do not show, better survival with proton therapy. Photon-treated patients lost naive T cells and TCR diversity; proton-treated stayed stable.

V lost 2 bases and J lost 4; bases outside the gene matches: 17. This CDR3 is built from 19 residues. Germline V gene lookup returns CDR1 GTSNPN and CDR2 SVGIG (reference sequence). As to this clone: The antigen is unknown.

Sequenced by immunoSEQ multiplex PCR; TCRdb stores in-frame clones only, minus some. The sample contains some 41,000 clones, roughly 84% of which appear only once. V gene TRBV30 combines with J gene TRBJ2-3; TRBD2 aligns across 11 bases. Sample: peripheral blood, taken from a patient treated with proton-based radiotherapy. The sequence was collected from a woman between 70 and 85 years old with pancreatic cancer. Some clones in this sample may be carry-over from other donors' samples. The CDR3 coding sequence is TGTGCCTGGAGTTTACCCGACTTTAGCGGGAGGGCGGTCCCAGATACGCAGTATTTT. This sequence encodes CAWSLPDFSGRAVPDTQYF. Variable domain in full (rest from reference TRBV30 and TRBJ2-3): SQTIHQWPATLVQPVGSPLSLECTVEGTSNPNLYWYRQAAGRGLQLLFYSVGIGQISSEVPQNLSASRPQDRQFILSSKKLLLSDSGFYLCAWSLPDFSGRAVPDTQYFGPGTRLTVL.